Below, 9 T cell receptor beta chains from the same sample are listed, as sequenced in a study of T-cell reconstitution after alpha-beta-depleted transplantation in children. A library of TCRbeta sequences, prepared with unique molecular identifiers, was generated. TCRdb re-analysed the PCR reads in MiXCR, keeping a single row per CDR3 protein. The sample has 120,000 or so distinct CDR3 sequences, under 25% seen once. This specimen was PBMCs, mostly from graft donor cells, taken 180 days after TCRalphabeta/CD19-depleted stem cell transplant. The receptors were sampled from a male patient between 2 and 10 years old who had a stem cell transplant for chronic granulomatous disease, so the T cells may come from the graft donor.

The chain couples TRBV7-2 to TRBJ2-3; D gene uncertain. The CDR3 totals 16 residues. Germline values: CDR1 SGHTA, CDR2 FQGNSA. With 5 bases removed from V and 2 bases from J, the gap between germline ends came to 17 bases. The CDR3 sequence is CASSRNGPLSTDTQYF. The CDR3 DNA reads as TGTGCCAGCAGCCGCAACGGGCCACTTTCCACAGATACGCAGTATTTT. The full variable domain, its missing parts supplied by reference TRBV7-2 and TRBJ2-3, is GAGVSQSPSNKVTEKGKDVELRCDPISGHTALYWYRQSLGQGLEFLIYFQGNSAPDKSGLPSDRFSAERTGGSVSTLTIQRTQQEDSAVYLCASSRNGPLSTDTQYFGPGTRLTVL.

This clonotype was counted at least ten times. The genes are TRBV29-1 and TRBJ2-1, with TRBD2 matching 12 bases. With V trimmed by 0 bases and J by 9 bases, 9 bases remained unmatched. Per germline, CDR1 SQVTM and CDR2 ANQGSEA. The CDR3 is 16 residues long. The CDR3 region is CSVEESLTSGRPEQFF. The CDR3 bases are TGCAGCGTTGAAGAATCTTTGACTAGCGGGAGACCTGAGCAGTTCTTC.

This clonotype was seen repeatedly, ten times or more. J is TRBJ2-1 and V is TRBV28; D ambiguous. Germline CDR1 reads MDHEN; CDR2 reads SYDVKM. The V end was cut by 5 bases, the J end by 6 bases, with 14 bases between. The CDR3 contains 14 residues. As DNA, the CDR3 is TGTGCCAGCAGTCCCGATTTACCTAGCAATGAGCAGTTCTTC. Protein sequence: CASSPDLPSNEQFF.

CDR3 residues: CASRHRDIEKLFF. The CDR3 DNA sequence: TGTGCCAGCAGACACAGGGATATAGAAAAACTGTTTTTT. The chain employs TRBV28 and TRBJ1-4; maybe TRBD1 (6 bases). This CDR3 is built from 13 residues. Germline V gene sequence: CDR1 MDHEN, CDR2 SYDVKM. The V end was cut by 6 bases, the J end by 8 bases, with 13 bases between.

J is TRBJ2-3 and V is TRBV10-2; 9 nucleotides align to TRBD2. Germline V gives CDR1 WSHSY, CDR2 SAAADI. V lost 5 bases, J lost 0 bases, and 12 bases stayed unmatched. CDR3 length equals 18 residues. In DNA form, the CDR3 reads TGCGCCAGCAGTCCCGACACTAGACTAGCGGAAAGCACAGATACGCAGTATTTT. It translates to CASSPDTRLAESTDTQYF.

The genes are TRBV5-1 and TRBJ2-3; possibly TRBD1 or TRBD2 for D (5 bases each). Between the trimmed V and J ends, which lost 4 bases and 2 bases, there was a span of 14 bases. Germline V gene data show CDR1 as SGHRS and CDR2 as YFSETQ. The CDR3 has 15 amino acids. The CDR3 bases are TGCGCCAGCAGCAGTGGGGACCCCTTCACAGATACGCAGTATTTT. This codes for CASSSGDPFTDTQYF. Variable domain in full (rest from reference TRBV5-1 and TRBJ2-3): KAGVTQTPRYLIKTRGQQVTLSCSPISGHRSVSWYQQTPGQGLQFLFEYFSETQRNKGNFPGRFSGRQFSNSRSEMNVSTLELGDSALYLCASSSGDPFTDTQYFGPGTRLTVL.

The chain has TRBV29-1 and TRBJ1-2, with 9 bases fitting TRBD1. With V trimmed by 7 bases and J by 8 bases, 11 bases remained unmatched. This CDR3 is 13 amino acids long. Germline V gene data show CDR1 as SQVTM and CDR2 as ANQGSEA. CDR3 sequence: CSARDRAQGGYTF. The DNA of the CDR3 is TGCAGCGCCAGGGACAGGGCGCAAGGCGGCTACACCTTC.

The CDR3 region is CASSLGAGGPNNEQFF. The DNA for the CDR3 is TGTGCCAGCAGTTTAGGAGCGGGAGGACCTAACAATGAGCAGTTCTTC. The V gene is TRBV12-3 or TRBV12-4, the J gene TRBJ2-1, with 9 positions matching TRBD2. CDR3 length equals 16 residues. Trimming cost V 1 base and J 5 bases; bases outside gene matches: 6.

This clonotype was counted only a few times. CDR3 region: CASSVRPLGSSPLHF. The CDR3 DNA is TGTGCCAGCAGCGTCCGTCCCTTGGGGAGTTCACCCCTCCACTTT. The chain joins TRBV7-6 to TRBJ1-6; D not certain. The germline gives CDR1 SGHVS, CDR2 FNYEAQ. This CDR3 is built from 15 residues. V dropped 5 bases and J dropped 9 bases, with 17 bases sitting between them.